This T cell receptor beta chain was recovered during a study of T cells after yellow fever vaccination. Overall study context: Fractions of low cell number were prepared using SMART-Seq v4 Ultra Low Input.

In making TCR cDNA, 5'RACE template switching added a universal primer site and UMIs to it. TCRdb reprocessed the 5' RACE reads with MiXCR, giving one entry per CDR3 protein. The sample lists some 300,000 distinct CDR3 sequences; around 4% were seen once. The CDR3 covers 13 residues. CDR1 is MNHEY, CDR2 SVGAGI, per germline. With 1 base removed from V and 6 bases from J, the gap between germline ends came to 6 bases. The study, taken as a whole, reports: Post-booster repertoires again held most primary-vaccination clones (about 96% CD4, just under 90% CD8). Only a small proportion of the clonotypes turned up in both the CD4 and the CD8 compartments, likely arising from convergent recombination.

As to this clonotype: What it binds is not known.

The chain recombines TRBV6-5 with TRBJ2-2; D unclear. This receptor was obtained from a man aged 18 to 29 who received the YFV17D yellow fever vaccine. Source: PBMCs, taken on the day of the yellow fever booster vaccination. CDR3: CASSYLGAGELFF. The CDR3 DNA follows: TGTGCCAGCAGTTACTTGGGCGCCGGGGAGCTGTTTTTT.